A single sample is the source of the 3 T cell receptor beta chains below, sequenced in a study of blood T cell repertoires in COVID-19. Assay: immunoSEQ multiplex PCR; the TCRdb copy retains only in-frame clones and omits some. This table has nearly 250,000 clones, approximately 90% appearing once. The sequenced sample consisted of PBMCs or T cells enriched from blood (not recorded which). These receptors came from a man aged 50 to 59 who had been exposed to COVID-19.

The V gene is TRBV3-1 (or the pseudogene TRBV3-2), the J gene TRBJ1-6; TRBD1 matches 11 bases. The V and J ends lost 5 bases and 5 bases, in that order; junction bases with no gene match: 2. Per germline, CDR1 LGHDT and CDR2 YNNKEL (reference sequence). The CDR3 is 15 amino acids. The CDR3: CASSGQGANNSPLHF. CDR3 DNA: TGTGCCAGCAGCGGACAGGGGGCAAATAATTCACCCCTCCACTTT.

V and J are TRBV28 and TRBJ1-2, with D maybe TRBD1 (6 bases). Germline assignment: CDR1 MDHEN and CDR2 SYDVKM. The CDR3 runs 14 residues. Trimming pared 3 bases from V and 2 bases from J, leaving 10 bases between. The CDR3 coding sequence is TGTGCCAGCAGTTTCCTGCAGGGGAACTATGGCTACACCTTC. Encoded protein: CASSFLQGNYGYTF.

The chain combines TRBV7-9 with TRBJ1-2; D might be TRBD1 (6 bases). Germline V gives CDR1 SEHNR, CDR2 FQNEAQ (reference sequence). The CDR3 spans 14 residues. V lost 3 bases and J 3 bases, leaving 11 bases between the germline ends. CDR3 protein: CASSLDSFHYGYTF. CDR3 coding DNA: TGTGCCAGCAGCTTGGACAGCTTCCACTATGGCTACACCTTC.